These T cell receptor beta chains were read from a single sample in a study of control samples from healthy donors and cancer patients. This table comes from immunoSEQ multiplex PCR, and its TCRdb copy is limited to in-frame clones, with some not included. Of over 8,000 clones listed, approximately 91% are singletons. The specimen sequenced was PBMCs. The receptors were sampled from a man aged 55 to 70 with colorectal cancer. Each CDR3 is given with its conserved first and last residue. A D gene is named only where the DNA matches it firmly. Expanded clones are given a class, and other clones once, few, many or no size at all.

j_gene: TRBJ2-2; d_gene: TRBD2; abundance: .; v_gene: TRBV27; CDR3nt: TGTGCCAGCAGTTTCCGACTAGCGGGGGCGAACACCGGGGAGCTGTTTTTT; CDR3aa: CASSFRLAGANTGELFF
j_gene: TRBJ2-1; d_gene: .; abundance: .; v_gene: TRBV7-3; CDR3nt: TGTGCCAGCAGCCGCGTCGGAAGGAGCGAGCAGTTCTTC; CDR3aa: CASSRVGRSEQFF
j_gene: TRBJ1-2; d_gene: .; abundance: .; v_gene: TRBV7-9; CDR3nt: TGTGCCAGCAGCTTATTCGGTGGCTATGGCTACACCTTC; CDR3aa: CASSLFGGYGYTF
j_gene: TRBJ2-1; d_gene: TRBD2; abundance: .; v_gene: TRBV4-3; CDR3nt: TGCGCCAGCAGCCAAGATCCCTTGGCTAGCGGGGACCAGTTCTTC; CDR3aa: CASSQDPLASGDQFF
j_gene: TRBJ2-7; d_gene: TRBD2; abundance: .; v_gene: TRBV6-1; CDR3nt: TGTGCCAGCAGTGAACGGGGAGGGAACTACGAGCAGTACTTC; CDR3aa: CASSERGGNYEQYF
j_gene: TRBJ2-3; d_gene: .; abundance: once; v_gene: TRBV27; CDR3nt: TGTGCCAGCACCCCGGGACACAAACCCACAGATACGCAGTATTTT; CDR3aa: CASTPGHKPTDTQYF
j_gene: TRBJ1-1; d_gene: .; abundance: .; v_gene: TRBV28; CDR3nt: TGTGCCAGCAGTTTTGCTCGAACTGAAGCTTTCTTT; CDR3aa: CASSFARTEAFF
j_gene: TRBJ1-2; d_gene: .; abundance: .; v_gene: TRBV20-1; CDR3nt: TGCAGTGCTCCGGGACTGGATGGCTACACCTTC; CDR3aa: CSAPGLDGYTF
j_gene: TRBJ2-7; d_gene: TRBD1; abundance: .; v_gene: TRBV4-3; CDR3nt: TGCGCCAGCAGCCAAGGGGACAGGGAGAGGAACGAGCAGTACTTC; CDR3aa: CASSQGDRERNEQYF
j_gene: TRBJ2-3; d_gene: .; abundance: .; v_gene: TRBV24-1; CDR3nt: TGTGCCACCAGTGATTTGTCCCGAGGCTATACGCAGTATTTT; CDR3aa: CATSDLSRGYTQYF
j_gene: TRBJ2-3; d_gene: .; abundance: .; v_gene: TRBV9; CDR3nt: TGTGCCAGCAGCGTAGAATCGCGTAGCATCACAGATACGCAGTATTTT; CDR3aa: CASSVESRSITDTQYF
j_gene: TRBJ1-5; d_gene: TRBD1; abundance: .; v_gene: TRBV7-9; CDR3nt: TGTGCCAGCAGCAGGTTGACAGGGGGGAATCAGCCCCAGCATTTT; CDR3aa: CASSRLTGGNQPQHF
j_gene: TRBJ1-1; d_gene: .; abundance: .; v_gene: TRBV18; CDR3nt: TGTGCCAGCTCACCACCGGGGGCGAGGGGCACTGAAGCTTTCTTT; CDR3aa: CASSPPGARGTEAFF
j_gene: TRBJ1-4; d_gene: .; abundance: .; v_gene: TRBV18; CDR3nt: TGTGCCAGCTCACCAACAGTGACGTCATATGAAAAACTGTTTTTT; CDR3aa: CASSPTVTSYEKLFF
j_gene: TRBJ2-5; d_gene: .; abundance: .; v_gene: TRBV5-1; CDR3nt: TGCGCCAGCAGCTTAAGACAAGTTCAAGAGACCCAGTACTTC; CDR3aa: CASSLRQVQETQYF
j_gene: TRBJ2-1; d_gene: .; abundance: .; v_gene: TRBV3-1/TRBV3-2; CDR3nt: TGTGCCAGCAGGCAGACCCGCTACAATGAGCAGTTCTTC; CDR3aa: CASRQTRYNEQFF
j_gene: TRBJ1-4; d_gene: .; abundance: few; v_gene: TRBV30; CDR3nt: TGTGCCTGGAGGGTGGTGTTGGGTTATACTAATGAAAAACTGTTTTTT; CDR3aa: CAWRVVLGYTNEKLFF
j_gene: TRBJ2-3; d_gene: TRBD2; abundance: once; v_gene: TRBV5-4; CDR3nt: TGTGCCAGCAGCTCCCCCTCGGGGGGGGCCGTCACAGATACGCAGTATTTT; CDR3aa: CASSSPSGGAVTDTQYF
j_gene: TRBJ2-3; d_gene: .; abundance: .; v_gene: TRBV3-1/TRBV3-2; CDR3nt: TGTGCCAGCAGAGGGACAAGAGATACGCAGTATTTT; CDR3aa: CASRGTRDTQYF
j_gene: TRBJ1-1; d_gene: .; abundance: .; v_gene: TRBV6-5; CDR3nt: TGTGCCAGCAGTTACTTAAGAAGGGCTTCTGAAGCTTTCTTT; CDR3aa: CASSYLRRASEAFF
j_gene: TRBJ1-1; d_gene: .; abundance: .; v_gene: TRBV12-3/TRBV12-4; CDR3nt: TGTGCCAGCAGTTCTAGGGGGTACACTGAAGCTTTCTTT; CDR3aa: CASSSRGYTEAFF
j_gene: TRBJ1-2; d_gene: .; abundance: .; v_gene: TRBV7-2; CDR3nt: TGTGCCAGCAGCTTAGTCGGAGGGAGGGCCTCCTCGGATGGCTACACCTTC; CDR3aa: CASSLVGGRASSDGYTF
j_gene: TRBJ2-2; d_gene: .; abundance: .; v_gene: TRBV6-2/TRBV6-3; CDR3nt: TGTGCCAGCAGTTACCGCGGGTTCCAGAACGGGGAGCTGTTTTTT; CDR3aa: CASSYRGFQNGELFF
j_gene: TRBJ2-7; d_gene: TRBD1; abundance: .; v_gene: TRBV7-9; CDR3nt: TGTGCCAGCAGCATGGGCCAGGGGGTGCAGTACTTC; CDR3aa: CASSMGQGVQYF
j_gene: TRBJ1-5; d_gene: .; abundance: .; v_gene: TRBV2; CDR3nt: TGTGCCAGCAGTGCCTCGGGGGTGTTCAGGCGGGGGCAGCCCCAGCATTTT; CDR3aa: CASSASGVFRRGQPQHF
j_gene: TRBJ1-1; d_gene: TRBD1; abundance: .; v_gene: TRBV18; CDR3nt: TGTGCCAGCTCACCGACAGGGAAGGTACGAGACACTGAAGCTTTCTTT; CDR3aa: CASSPTGKVRDTEAFF
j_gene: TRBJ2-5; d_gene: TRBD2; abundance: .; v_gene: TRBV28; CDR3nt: TGTGCCAGCAGTTTATTAGGACTAGCGGGAGGGGGAGAGACCCAGTACTTC; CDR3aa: CASSLLGLAGGGETQYF
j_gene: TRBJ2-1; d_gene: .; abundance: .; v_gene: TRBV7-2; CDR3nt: TGTGCCAGCAGCTACAACTACAATGAGCAGTTCTTC; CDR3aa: CASSYNYNEQFF
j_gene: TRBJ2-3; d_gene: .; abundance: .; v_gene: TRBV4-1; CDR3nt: TGCGCCAGCAGCCAAGAGCGGTGGGGAGGCACAGATACGCAGTATTTT; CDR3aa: CASSQERWGGTDTQYF
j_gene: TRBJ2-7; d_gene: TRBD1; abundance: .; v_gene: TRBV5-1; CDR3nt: TGCGCCAGCAGCTTCTGGACAGGGGAGCCCTACGAGCAGTACTTC; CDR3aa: CASSFWTGEPYEQYF
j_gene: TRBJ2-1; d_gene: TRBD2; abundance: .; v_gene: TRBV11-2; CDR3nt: TGTGCCAGCAGCCCCCTTGGGGGGGTCTACAATGAGCAGTTCTTC; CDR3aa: CASSPLGGVYNEQFF
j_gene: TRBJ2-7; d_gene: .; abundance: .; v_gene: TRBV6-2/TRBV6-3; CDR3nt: TGTGCCAGCAGTGACAAGCGGATTTTAACCGAGCAGTACTTC; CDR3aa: CASSDKRILTEQYF
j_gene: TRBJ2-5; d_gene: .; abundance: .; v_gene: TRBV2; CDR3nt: TGTGCCAGCAGCGTTACATGGTACCAAGAGACCCAGTACTTC; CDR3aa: CASSVTWYQETQYF
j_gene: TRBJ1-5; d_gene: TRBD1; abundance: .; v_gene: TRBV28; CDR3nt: TGTGCCAGCAGTGACTTACGGGACAGGGTGAATTATAGCAATCAGCCCCAGCATTTT; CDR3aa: CASSDLRDRVNYSNQPQHF
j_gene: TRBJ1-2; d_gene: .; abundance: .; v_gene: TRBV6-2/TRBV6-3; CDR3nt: TGTGCCAGCAGTCTACGGGATTTTCAGGGGCCATTTAACTATGGCTACACCTTC; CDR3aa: CASSLRDFQGPFNYGYTF
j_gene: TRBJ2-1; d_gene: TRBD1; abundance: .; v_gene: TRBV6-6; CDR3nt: TGTGCCAGCAGTTACTACACAGGGGACTACAATGAGCAGTTCTTC; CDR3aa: CASSYYTGDYNEQFF
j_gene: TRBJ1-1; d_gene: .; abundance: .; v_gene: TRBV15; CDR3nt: TGTGCCACCACCAACAGGAGGAACACTGAAGCTTTCTTT; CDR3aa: CATTNRRNTEAFF
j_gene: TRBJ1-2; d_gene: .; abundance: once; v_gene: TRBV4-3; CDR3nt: TGCGCCAGCAGCCAAGGGGTCCCAGGCCGGGGGGCCTATGGCTACACCTTC; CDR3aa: CASSQGVPGRGAYGYTF
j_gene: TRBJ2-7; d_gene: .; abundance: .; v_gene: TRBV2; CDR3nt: TGTGCCAGCAGTGTCACATTCACGTACGAGCAGTACTTC; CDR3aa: CASSVTFTYEQYF
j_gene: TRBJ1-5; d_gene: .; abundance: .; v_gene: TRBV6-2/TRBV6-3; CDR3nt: TGTGCCAGCAGTTACCTTTCCGATATCGGAAATCAGCCCCAGCATTTT; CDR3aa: CASSYLSDIGNQPQHF
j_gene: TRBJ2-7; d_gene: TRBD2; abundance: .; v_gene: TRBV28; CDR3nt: TGTGCCAGCAGTTTCCTCTCGGGGGGAAGCTCCTACGAGCAGTACTTC; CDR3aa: CASSFLSGGSSYEQYF
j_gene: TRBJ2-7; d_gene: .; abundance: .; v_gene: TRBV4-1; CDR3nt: TGCGCCAGCAGCCAAGTTGGGGAATCCCCCTACGAGCAGTACTTC; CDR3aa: CASSQVGESPYEQYF
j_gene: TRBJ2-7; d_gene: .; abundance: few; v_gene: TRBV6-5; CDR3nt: TGTGCCAGCATGGAGGGGGCGCACGACGAGCAGTACTTC; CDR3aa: CASMEGAHDEQYF
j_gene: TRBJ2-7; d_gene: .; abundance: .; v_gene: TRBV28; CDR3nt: TGTGCCAGCAGCCTATCTCGAGACACAAGCTACGAGCAGTACTTC; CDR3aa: CASSLSRDTSYEQYF
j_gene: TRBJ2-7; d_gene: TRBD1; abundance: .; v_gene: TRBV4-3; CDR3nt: TGCGCCAGCAGCCAAGGGGACAGCCAGCAGTACTTC; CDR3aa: CASSQGDSQQYF
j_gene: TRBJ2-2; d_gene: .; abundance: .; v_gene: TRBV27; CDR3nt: TGTGCCAGCAGTTTTACGGCCGCTCAGTGGACGGGGGAGCTGTTTTTT; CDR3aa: CASSFTAAQWTGELFF
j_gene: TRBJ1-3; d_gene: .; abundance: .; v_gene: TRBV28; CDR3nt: TGTGCCAGCAGCTTACGGTGGCGGGTTCAGGGCTCTGGAAACACCATATATTTT; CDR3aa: CASSLRWRVQGSGNTIYF